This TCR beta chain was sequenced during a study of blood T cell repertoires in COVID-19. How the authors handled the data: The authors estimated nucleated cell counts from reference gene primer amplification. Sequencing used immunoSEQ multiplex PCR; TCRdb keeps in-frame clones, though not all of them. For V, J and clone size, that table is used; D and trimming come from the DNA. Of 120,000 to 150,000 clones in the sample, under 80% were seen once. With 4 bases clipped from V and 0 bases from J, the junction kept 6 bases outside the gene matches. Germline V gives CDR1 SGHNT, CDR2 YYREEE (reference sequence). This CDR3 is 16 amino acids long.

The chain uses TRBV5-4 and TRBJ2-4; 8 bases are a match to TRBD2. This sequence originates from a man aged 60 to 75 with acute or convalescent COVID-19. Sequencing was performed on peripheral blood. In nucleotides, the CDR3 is TGTGCCAGCAGCCATACTAGCGGCATAGCCAAAAACATTCAGTACTTC. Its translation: CASSHTSGIAKNIQYF.